This T cell receptor beta chain was recorded in a study of control samples from healthy donors and cancer patients. There are 16 residues in the CDR3. Per the germline V gene, CDR1 is SGHAT and CDR2 is FQNNGV. The V end lost 7 bases, the J end lost 2 bases, and 20 bases lay between the germline ends. The table came from immunoSEQ multiplex PCR; TCRdb's copy has only in-frame clones and leaves some out. Here the sample spans fewer than 300,000 clones, 82% being singletons. Sequencing was carried out using PBMCs. The sequence derives from an older woman with lung cancer. This chain links TRBV11-2 with TRBJ2-5; tentatively, D is TRBD1 or TRBD2 (6 bases each). The CDR3 region has the DNA TGTGCCAGCACCTCCCCCAATTCGGGGGCACAAGAGACCCAGTACTTC. Translation gives CASTSPNSGAQETQYF.